The rows below give T cell receptor beta chains drawn from one sample of a study of PD-1 blockade in classical Hodgkin lymphoma. Sequencing used immunoSEQ multiplex PCR; TCRdb keeps in-frame clones, though not all of them. The repertoire has about 30,000 clones, 71% of them found once; the top ten carry roughly 3.5%. The sample consisted of peripheral blood mononuclear cells (PBMCs), taken before the second cycle of nivolumab. The receptor set was obtained from a human donor with classical Hodgkin lymphoma. CDR3s include the opening cysteine and the closing phenylalanine or tryptophan. A D gene is named only where the DNA matches it firmly. A row's size may be missing; if present it is once, few, many or a size class.

j_call: TRBJ1-3; d_call: NA; v_call: TRBV21-1; clone_size: NA; cdr3_aa: CASSGRPGGDNPIVGNTIYF; cdr3_nt: TGTGCCAGCAGCGGGCGCCCGGGTGGGGACAACCCTATAGTTGGAAACACCATATATTTT
j_call: TRBJ2-5; d_call: NA; v_call: TRBV5-6; clone_size: NA; cdr3_aa: CASSDSYQETQYF; cdr3_nt: TGTGCCAGCTCAGACTCGTACCAAGAGACCCAGTACTTC
j_call: TRBJ2-7; d_call: TRBD1; v_call: TRBV5-1; clone_size: NA; cdr3_aa: CASSFSWTGSYEQYF; cdr3_nt: TGCGCCAGCAGCTTCTCTTGGACAGGATCCTACGAGCAGTACTTC
j_call: TRBJ2-2; d_call: TRBD2; v_call: TRBV9; clone_size: NA; cdr3_aa: CASSVDPAGGGELFF; cdr3_nt: TGTGCCAGCAGCGTAGACCCAGCGGGGGGTGGGGAGCTGTTTTTT
j_call: TRBJ1-2; d_call: NA; v_call: TRBV5-1; clone_size: NA; cdr3_aa: CASSLESVGGSYYGYTF; cdr3_nt: TGCGCCAGCAGCTTGGAATCCGTGGGGGGGAGCTACTATGGCTACACCTTC
j_call: TRBJ1-1; d_call: NA; v_call: TRBV19; clone_size: once; cdr3_aa: CASATTGHTEAFF; cdr3_nt: TGTGCCAGCGCAACCACAGGGCACACTGAAGCTTTCTTT
j_call: TRBJ2-3; d_call: NA; v_call: TRBV7-2; clone_size: NA; cdr3_aa: CASSPSLVTRGFDYF; cdr3_nt: TGTGCCAGCAGCCCATCGCTGGTCACGCGGGGATTCGACTATTTT
j_call: TRBJ2-1; d_call: NA; v_call: TRBV7-2; clone_size: NA; cdr3_aa: CASSLVFGEATYNEQFF; cdr3_nt: TGTGCCAGCAGCTTAGTTTTTGGGGAGGCGACCTACAATGAGCAGTTCTTC
j_call: TRBJ1-3; d_call: NA; v_call: TRBV4-1; clone_size: once; cdr3_aa: CASSQERGQSGNTIYF; cdr3_nt: TGCGCCAGCAGCCAAGAGCGGGGGCAATCTGGAAACACCATATATTTT
j_call: TRBJ1-2; d_call: NA; v_call: TRBV4-3; clone_size: NA; cdr3_aa: CASSQEGRGGADVNYGYTF; cdr3_nt: TGCGCCAGCAGCCAAGAAGGACGGGGTGGGGCAGACGTTAACTATGGCTACACCTTC
j_call: TRBJ2-2; d_call: NA; v_call: TRBV19; clone_size: NA; cdr3_aa: CASSRTSNTGELFF; cdr3_nt: TGTGCCAGTAGCAGGACGTCAAACACCGGGGAGCTGTTTTTT
j_call: TRBJ2-7; d_call: NA; v_call: TRBV5-1; clone_size: few; cdr3_aa: CASSLRGSGDAVYISSYEQYF; cdr3_nt: TGCGCCAGCAGCTTGAGGGGTTCGGGTGACGCGGTTTACATTAGCTCCTACGAGCAGTACTTC
j_call: TRBJ1-6; d_call: NA; v_call: TRBV5-1; clone_size: NA; cdr3_aa: CASSLAPTGLKNSPLHF; cdr3_nt: TGCGCCAGCAGCTTGGCCCCGACAGGATTAAAGAATTCACCCCTCCACTTT
j_call: TRBJ1-6; d_call: NA; v_call: TRBV10-3; clone_size: NA; cdr3_aa: CAISKRPGERNSPLHF; cdr3_nt: TGTGCCATCAGTAAGAGACCGGGTGAAAGGAATTCACCCCTCCACTTT
j_call: TRBJ1-4; d_call: TRBD1; v_call: TRBV7-2; clone_size: NA; cdr3_aa: CASRPGTVNEKLFF; cdr3_nt: TGTGCCAGCAGACCCGGGACAGTTAATGAAAAACTGTTTTTT
j_call: TRBJ1-2; d_call: NA; v_call: TRBV27; clone_size: NA; cdr3_aa: CASSFGALYGYTF; cdr3_nt: TGTGCCAGCAGTTTTGGGGCACTCTATGGCTACACCTTC
j_call: TRBJ2-1; d_call: TRBD2; v_call: TRBV6-1; clone_size: NA; cdr3_aa: CASRNSGSYNEQFF; cdr3_nt: TGTGCCAGCAGAAATAGCGGGAGCTACAATGAGCAGTTCTTC
j_call: TRBJ2-2; d_call: NA; v_call: TRBV4-3; clone_size: NA; cdr3_aa: CASSQEPERGSSGELFF; cdr3_nt: TGCGCCAGCAGCCAAGAACCGGAAAGGGGGTCATCGGGGGAGCTGTTTTTT
j_call: TRBJ2-7; d_call: TRBD1; v_call: TRBV19; clone_size: NA; cdr3_aa: CASSPGQWYYEQYF; cdr3_nt: TGTGCCAGTAGCCCGGGACAGTGGTACTACGAGCAGTACTTC
j_call: TRBJ1-4; d_call: NA; v_call: TRBV4-1; clone_size: NA; cdr3_aa: CASSHDRAHNEKLFF; cdr3_nt: TGCGCCAGCAGCCACGACCGGGCCCATAATGAAAAACTGTTTTTT
j_call: TRBJ2-1; d_call: NA; v_call: TRBV9; clone_size: NA; cdr3_aa: CASSGLEYNEQFF; cdr3_nt: TGTGCCAGCAGCGGACTAGAATACAATGAGCAGTTCTTC
j_call: TRBJ2-1; d_call: TRBD1; v_call: TRBV5-1; clone_size: NA; cdr3_aa: CASSRYDRGLRDEQFF; cdr3_nt: TGCGCCAGCAGCCGCTACGACAGGGGGCTCAGGGATGAGCAGTTCTTC
j_call: TRBJ2-3; d_call: NA; v_call: TRBV27; clone_size: NA; cdr3_aa: CASSWTTQGPDTQYF; cdr3_nt: TGTGCCAGCAGCTGGACTACGCAGGGCCCAGATACGCAGTATTTT
j_call: TRBJ2-7; d_call: NA; v_call: TRBV11-1; clone_size: medium-sized; cdr3_aa: CASSGVSYEQYF; cdr3_nt: TGTGCCAGCAGTGGAGTTTCCTACGAGCAGTACTTC
j_call: TRBJ1-6; d_call: NA; v_call: TRBV14; clone_size: NA; cdr3_aa: CASSQVSGSPLHF; cdr3_nt: TGTGCCAGCAGCCAAGTATCCGGATCACCCCTCCACTTT
j_call: TRBJ2-1; d_call: TRBD1; v_call: TRBV19; clone_size: NA; cdr3_aa: CATSGTAYFEQFF; cdr3_nt: TGTGCCACTTCCGGGACAGCATACTTTGAGCAGTTCTTC
j_call: TRBJ1-1; d_call: NA; v_call: TRBV9; clone_size: once; cdr3_aa: CASSVGAGRVAEAFF; cdr3_nt: TGTGCCAGCAGCGTAGGGGCGGGGCGGGTTGCTGAAGCTTTCTTT
j_call: TRBJ2-5; d_call: NA; v_call: TRBV28; clone_size: NA; cdr3_aa: CASSHKTNPEKETQYF; cdr3_nt: TGTGCCAGCAGTCACAAGACTAACCCAGAAAAAGAGACCCAGTACTTC
j_call: TRBJ1-1; d_call: TRBD1; v_call: TRBV28; clone_size: few; cdr3_aa: CASSQPHRTGEDTEAFF; cdr3_nt: TGTGCCAGCAGTCAACCCCATAGGACAGGGGAGGACACTGAAGCTTTCTTT
j_call: TRBJ1-4; d_call: TRBD1; v_call: TRBV27; clone_size: NA; cdr3_aa: CASSLLLGQGFGKLFF; cdr3_nt: TGTGCCAGTTCCCTTCTCTTGGGACAGGGTTTCGGAAAACTGTTTTTT
j_call: TRBJ1-1; d_call: NA; v_call: TRBV4-3; clone_size: NA; cdr3_aa: CASSQDWSGESTEAFF; cdr3_nt: TGCGCCAGCAGCCAAGATTGGTCAGGGGAAAGCACTGAAGCTTTCTTT
j_call: TRBJ1-6; d_call: NA; v_call: TRBV19; clone_size: NA; cdr3_aa: CASREQYNSPLHF; cdr3_nt: TGTGCCAGTCGTGAACAGTATAATTCACCCCTCCACTTT
j_call: TRBJ2-3; d_call: TRBD2; v_call: TRBV4-2; clone_size: NA; cdr3_aa: CASSDAETSGGDTDTQYF; cdr3_nt: TGTGCCAGCAGCGACGCCGAAACTAGCGGGGGCGACACAGATACGCAGTATTTT
j_call: TRBJ2-1; d_call: NA; v_call: TRBV7-7; clone_size: NA; cdr3_aa: CASTPREGVTSYNEQFF; cdr3_nt: TGTGCTAGCACCCCTCGCGAGGGGGTTACCTCCTACAATGAGCAGTTCTTC
j_call: TRBJ1-5; d_call: NA; v_call: TRBV11-2; clone_size: medium-sized; cdr3_aa: CASSLGVGQPQHF; cdr3_nt: TGTGCCAGCAGCTTAGGGGTGGGACAGCCCCAGCATTTT
j_call: TRBJ2-1; d_call: TRBD2; v_call: TRBV6-6; clone_size: NA; cdr3_aa: CASTDGGAKFYNEQFF; cdr3_nt: TGTGCCAGCACCGACGGGGGGGCTAAATTCTACAATGAGCAGTTCTTC
j_call: TRBJ2-3; d_call: TRBD2; v_call: TRBV5-1; clone_size: NA; cdr3_aa: CASSFEKRGLGDTQYF; cdr3_nt: TGCGCCAGCAGCTTTGAGAAGCGGGGGTTGGGGGATACGCAGTATTTT
j_call: TRBJ2-1; d_call: TRBD2; v_call: TRBV19; clone_size: NA; cdr3_aa: CASSPAGLANNEQFF; cdr3_nt: TGTGCCAGTAGCCCTGCGGGACTAGCGAACAATGAGCAGTTCTTC
j_call: TRBJ1-1; d_call: NA; v_call: TRBV27; clone_size: NA; cdr3_aa: CASSFSWGTEAFF; cdr3_nt: TGTGCCAGCAGCTTCTCCTGGGGCACTGAAGCTTTCTTT
j_call: TRBJ1-1; d_call: NA; v_call: TRBV28; clone_size: NA; cdr3_aa: CASSPPPMEPNTEAFF; cdr3_nt: TGTGCCAGCAGCCCTCCACCCATGGAGCCGAACACTGAAGCTTTCTTT
j_call: TRBJ1-6; d_call: NA; v_call: TRBV7-2; clone_size: NA; cdr3_aa: CASSLEWDPSYSPLHF; cdr3_nt: TGTGCCAGCAGCTTAGAATGGGACCCGTCTTATTCACCCCTCCACTTT
j_call: TRBJ2-1; d_call: TRBD2; v_call: TRBV9; clone_size: NA; cdr3_aa: CASSVGLAVETYNEQFF; cdr3_nt: TGTGCCAGCAGCGTCGGACTAGCGGTTGAGACCTACAATGAGCAGTTCTTC
j_call: TRBJ1-3; d_call: NA; v_call: TRBV10-3; clone_size: NA; cdr3_aa: CATGGDSGNTIYF; cdr3_nt: TGTGCCACCGGGGGTGACTCTGGAAACACCATATATTTT
j_call: TRBJ2-3; d_call: NA; v_call: TRBV11-2; clone_size: once; cdr3_aa: CASSLVFNADTQYF; cdr3_nt: TGTGCCAGCAGCTTAGTCTTCAATGCAGATACGCAGTATTTT
j_call: TRBJ1-1; d_call: TRBD1; v_call: TRBV7-9; clone_size: NA; cdr3_aa: CASSLDRGAEAFF; cdr3_nt: TGTGCCAGCAGCTTAGACAGGGGCGCTGAAGCTTTCTTT
j_call: TRBJ1-4; d_call: TRBD1; v_call: TRBV4-3; clone_size: few; cdr3_aa: CASSQGTGNEKLFF; cdr3_nt: TGCGCCAGCAGCCAAGGGACAGGTAACGAAAAACTGTTTTTT
j_call: TRBJ2-5; d_call: TRBD1; v_call: TRBV28; clone_size: NA; cdr3_aa: CASSVGQGEQETQYF; cdr3_nt: TGTGCCAGCAGTGTGGGACAGGGGGAACAAGAGACCCAGTACTTC
j_call: TRBJ2-1; d_call: NA; v_call: TRBV30; clone_size: few; cdr3_aa: CAWSVRWDEQFF; cdr3_nt: TGTGCCTGGAGTGTACGGTGGGATGAGCAGTTCTTC
j_call: TRBJ2-5; d_call: NA; v_call: TRBV28; clone_size: NA; cdr3_aa: CASSLETRGLGETQYF; cdr3_nt: TGTGCCAGCAGTTTAGAGACTAGGGGTCTGGGGGAGACCCAGTACTTC
j_call: TRBJ2-5; d_call: NA; v_call: TRBV6-5; clone_size: NA; cdr3_aa: CASRDNGGGETQYF; cdr3_nt: TGTGCCTCACGAGATAACGGGGGCGGCGAGACCCAGTACTTC
j_call: TRBJ1-1; d_call: NA; v_call: TRBV7-9; clone_size: NA; cdr3_aa: CASSLTGSFEAFF; cdr3_nt: TGTGCCAGCAGCTTAACCGGAAGCTTTGAAGCTTTCTTT
j_call: TRBJ1-1; d_call: NA; v_call: TRBV30; clone_size: NA; cdr3_aa: CAWSVGTVDTEAFF; cdr3_nt: TGTGCCTGGAGTGTAGGAACAGTAGACACTGAAGCTTTCTTT
j_call: TRBJ1-2; d_call: TRBD1; v_call: TRBV19; clone_size: NA; cdr3_aa: CATLETETGGRDGYTF; cdr3_nt: TGTGCCACCTTAGAGACTGAGACAGGGGGAAGAGATGGCTACACCTTC
j_call: TRBJ2-3; d_call: TRBD2; v_call: TRBV9; clone_size: medium-sized; cdr3_aa: CASSVSSGGTDTQYF; cdr3_nt: TGTGCCAGCAGCGTATCTAGCGGGGGAACAGATACGCAGTATTTT
j_call: TRBJ2-3; d_call: TRBD2; v_call: TRBV30; clone_size: once; cdr3_aa: CAWSVLAGTDTQYF; cdr3_nt: TGTGCCTGGAGTGTTCTAGCGGGGACAGATACGCAGTATTTT
j_call: TRBJ2-2; d_call: TRBD1; v_call: TRBV29-1; clone_size: NA; cdr3_aa: CSVLRDSLSGELFF; cdr3_nt: TGCAGCGTTCTCCGGGACAGTCTATCCGGGGAGCTGTTTTTT
j_call: TRBJ2-7; d_call: NA; v_call: TRBV9; clone_size: few; cdr3_aa: CASSVDQGFYEQYF; cdr3_nt: TGTGCCAGCAGCGTAGACCAGGGGTTTTACGAGCAGTACTTC
j_call: TRBJ1-5; d_call: NA; v_call: TRBV7-2; clone_size: NA; cdr3_aa: CASSAYNQPQHF; cdr3_nt: TGTGCCAGCAGCGCATACAATCAGCCCCAGCATTTT